These 32 T cell receptor beta chains share one sample of origin, sequenced in a study of blood T cell repertoires in COVID-19. Clones were sequenced by immunoSEQ multiplex PCR, and TCRdb holds only the in-frame ones, with some missing. The sample carries about 190,000 clones, roughly 86% recorded once. The sample taken for sequencing was PBMCs or T cells enriched from blood (not recorded which). All receptors derive from a woman aged 40-49 years in a cohort exposed to, infected with or recovered from COVID-19 (not recorded which).

This clone was detected once. This chain links TRBV11-2 with TRBJ2-7; D may be TRBD1 (6 bases). Trimming shortened V by 3 bases and J by 2 bases, and 14 bases separated the two germline ends. CDR3 length equals 15 residues. The V gene's germline CDR1 is SGHAT and CDR2 FQNNGV. CDR3 loop: CASSFEGGDPYEQYF. CDR3 nucleotides: TGTGCCAGCAGCTTTGAAGGGGGAGACCCCTACGAGCAGTACTTC.

The V gene is TRBV7-2, the J gene TRBJ1-3; D is unclear. This CDR3 has 15 residues. Trimming pared 5 bases from V and 0 bases from J, leaving 11 bases between. Per the germline V gene, CDR1 is SGHTA and CDR2 is FQGNSA. CDR3 nucleotide sequence: TGTGCCAGCAGCCGCACCGTGAGCTCTGGAAACACCATATATTTT. Residues: CASSRTVSSGNTIYF.

The V and J genes are TRBV5-6 and TRBJ1-2; 9 bases agree with TRBD1. J lost 3 bases, V lost 3 bases, and 9 bases had no gene match. The CDR3 sequence is 16 residues long. The germline gives CDR1 SGHDT, CDR2 YYEEEE. The CDR3 protein is CASSYATGGADYGYTF. CDR3 DNA sequence: TGTGCCAGCAGCTATGCAACAGGGGGCGCAGACTATGGCTACACCTTC.

This clone was recorded a few times. The V and J genes are TRBV20-1 and TRBJ2-7, with 7 bases fitting TRBD1. The length of the CDR3 is 10 residues. Germline V lookup: CDR1 DFQATT, CDR2 SNEGSKA (reference sequence). The V gene end was trimmed by 6 bases and the J gene end by 9 bases; junction bases not matched to a gene: 5. The CDR3 region has the DNA TGCAGTGCATTAGGACAGGCGCAGTACTTC. This sequence encodes CSALGQAQYF.

The V and J genes are TRBV5-5 and TRBJ2-1; TRBD2 matches 7 bases. In germline, CDR1 is SGHKS, CDR2 YYEKEE (reference sequence). With 2 bases clipped from V and 6 bases from J, the junction kept 14 bases outside the gene matches. This CDR3 region has 17 residues. The DNA for the CDR3 is TGTGCCAGCAGCTTTTTGTTTAGGGCGGGAGTCTCCAATGAGCAGTTCTTC. Translated: CASSFLFRAGVSNEQFF.

The rearrangement links TRBV28 to TRBJ1-1; D is uncertain. This CDR3 comprises 13 residues. Trimming took off 4 bases at V and 4 bases at J, with 10 bases between the two ends. Germline V gene lookup returns CDR1 MDHEN and CDR2 SYDVKM. The CDR3 sequence is CASSYPGRTEAFF. The CDR3 DNA reads as TGTGCCAGCAGTTACCCTGGGCGCACTGAAGCTTTCTTT. Full variable domain (outside the CDR3, taken from reference TRBV28 and TRBJ1-1): DVKVTQSSRYLVKRTGEKVFLECVQDMDHENMFWYRQDPGLGLRLIYFSYDVKMKEKGDIPEGYSVSREKKERFSLILESASTNQTSMYLCASSYPGRTEAFFGQGTRLTVV.

This clone was seen a single time. The genes are TRBV9 and TRBJ1-1, with TRBD1 matching 8 bases. Trimming removed 4 bases from V and 5 bases from J; junction bases left unmatched: 13. This CDR3 has 16 residues. Per the germline V gene, CDR1 is SGDLS and CDR2 is YYNGEE. The CDR3 bases are TGTGCCAGCAGCCTTCCCGGGACAGGAATTGGGACTGAAGCTTTCTTT. Its translation: CASSLPGTGIGTEAFF.

This sequence joins TRBV6-5 and TRBJ1-1, with a tentative D call TRBD1 (5 bases). This CDR3 comprises 15 residues. Trimming cost V 5 bases and J 4 bases, with 17 bases left between them. Germline V gene data show CDR1 as MNHEY and CDR2 as SVGAGI. The CDR3 region has the DNA TGTGCCAGCAGTCGAGACAGCCGAGGAAGCACTGAAGCTTTCTTT. Translated, it gives CASSRDSRGSTEAFF.

This chain joins TRBV27 and TRBJ2-3; 11 bases match TRBD2. The CDR3 extends over 17 amino acids. The germline CDR1 and CDR2 sequences are MNHEY and SMNVEV (reference sequence). Trimming cost V 0 bases and J 6 bases; bases outside gene matches: 8. Here the CDR3 DNA reads TGTGCCAGCAGTTTATCGGCTCTAGCGGGAGGTTGGGATACGCAGTATTTT. It is translated as CASSLSALAGGWDTQYF.

J is TRBJ1-4 and V is TRBV28; 8 nucleotides agree with TRBD1. After removal of 6 bases from V and 3 bases from J, the junction contained 6 bases not matched to a gene. Germline CDR1 reads MDHEN; CDR2 reads SYDVKM. This CDR3 has 15 amino acids. The CDR3 DNA follows: TGTGCCAGCAGCCCTAGGGGACAGGCTAATGAAAAACTGTTTTTT. It codes for CASSPRGQANEKLFF.

This chain links TRBV7-9 with TRBJ1-1, with a possible D match to TRBD1 (5 bases). Per germline, CDR1 SEHNR and CDR2 FQNEAQ (reference sequence). The CDR3 runs to 13 residues. The V end was cut by 6 bases, the J end by 4 bases, with 12 bases between. The CDR3 DNA reads as TGTGCCAGCAGACCCGGGAGGGGCACTGAAGCTTTCTTT. It yields the protein CASRPGRGTEAFF.

The V call is TRBV7-9, the J call TRBJ2-1, with a possible D match to TRBD1 (6 bases). Trimming removed 2 bases from V and 5 bases from J, with 10 bases in between. The CDR3 runs to 14 residues. CDR1 is SEHNR, CDR2 FQNEAQ, per germline (reference sequence). CDR3 bases: TGTGCCAGCAGCTTATCGACAGGCAACAATGAGCAGTTCTTC. The encoded protein is CASSLSTGNNEQFF.

The chain uses TRBV6-5 and TRBJ2-5; 12 nucleotides line up with TRBD2. From germline, CDR1 is MNHEY and CDR2 SVGAGI. V dropped 1 base and J dropped 4; count of bases not matched to a gene: 1. The CDR3 loop spans 15 amino acids. CDR3 in DNA: TGTGCCAGCAGTTACTGGACTAGCGGGGCAGAGACCCAGTACTTC. It yields the protein CASSYWTSGAETQYF.

This chain uses TRBV7-7 with TRBJ2-7, with 9 bases identical to TRBD1. Looked up from germline, CDR1 is SSHAT and CDR2 is FNYEAQ (reference sequence). The V segment lost 5 bases and the J segment 7 bases; nucleotides outside the gene matches: 6. The CDR3 has 13 residues. The CDR3 DNA follows: TGTGCCAGCAGCGCGGACAGGGGAGGAGAGCAGTACTTC. Its protein product is CASSADRGGEQYF.

The genes are TRBV7-6 and TRBJ1-1; tentatively, D is TRBD1 (6 bases). CDR1 is SGHVS and CDR2 is FNYEAQ in the germline V gene. The CDR3 loop spans 15 amino acids. Trimming took off 2 bases at V and 7 bases at J, with 17 bases between the two ends. CDR3 nucleotides: TGTGCCAGCAGCTTATTTGTGGGGGCGCCGATTGAAGCTTTCTTT. Translated, it gives CASSLFVGAPIEAFF.

This sequence joins TRBV18 and TRBJ2-6, with D possibly matching TRBD2 (6 bases). The V end was cut by 2 bases, the J end by 4 bases, with 15 bases between. CDR1 KGHSH and CDR2 LQKENI come from the germline V gene. The CDR3 extends over 17 amino acids. CDR3 sequence: CASSPRLGGEGANVLTF. DNA for the CDR3: TGTGCCAGCTCACCAAGGCTAGGAGGGGAGGGGGCCAACGTCCTGACTTTC.

This clone was found once. The chain combines TRBV27 with TRBJ1-2, with TRBD1 matching 10 bases. Germline V CDR1 and CDR2: MNHEY, SMNVEV (reference sequence). The CDR3 loop spans 14 amino acids. V trimming: 6 bases; J trimming: 8 bases; junction bases outside the gene matches: 9. The CDR3 loop reads CASRLGTGVRGYTF. CDR3 bases: TGTGCCAGCAGATTAGGGACAGGGGTGCGAGGCTACACCTTC.

The gene calls are TRBV19 and TRBJ1-5; no clear D gene. V lost 4 bases and J 0 bases, leaving 10 bases between the germline ends. The germline V gene encodes CDR1 LNHDA and CDR2 SQIVND (reference sequence). The CDR3 runs 15 residues. The CDR3 DNA sequence: TGTGCCAGTAGTAGCCGACAAAATAGCAATCAGCCCCAGCATTTT. This encodes CASSSRQNSNQPQHF. Combining the CDR3 with reference TRBV19 and TRBJ1-5 gives the whole variable domain DGGITQSPKYLFRKEGQNVTLSCEQNLNHDAMYWYRQDPGQGLRLIYYSQIVNDFQKGDIAEGYSVSREKKESFPLTVTSAQKNPTAFYLCASSSRQNSNQPQHFGDGTRLSIL.

The gene calls are TRBV6-5 and TRBJ1-4; the D is unclear. Germline V gene sequence: CDR1 MNHEY, CDR2 SVGAGI. Trimming shortened V by 10 bases and J by 7 bases, and 19 bases separated the two germline ends. The CDR3 spans 14 residues. Written as DNA, the CDR3 is TGTGCCACCCACGAGGCGTTGCTGGGTGAAAAACTGTTTTTT. It specifies CATHEALLGEKLFF.

The CDR3 DNA sequence: TGTGCCACCAGCAGAGAGAGTAGCTCTGGAAACACCATATATTTT. Its protein product is CATSRESSSGNTIYF. The chain recombines TRBV15 with TRBJ1-3; D not certain. CDR1 LNHNV and CDR2 YYDKDF come from the germline V gene (reference sequence). Trimming left V 0 bases short and J 0 bases short, with 6 bases between. The CDR3 spans 15 residues.

This sequence joins TRBV10-2 and TRBJ2-7; D remains ambiguous. This CDR3 has 13 amino acids. Germline CDR1 reads WSHSY; CDR2 reads SAAADI. The germline V and J ends were trimmed by 2 bases and 2 bases, with 7 bases remaining between them. The chain's CDR3 is CASSEGFPYEQYF. Written as DNA, the CDR3 is TGCGCCAGCAGTGAGGGCTTCCCCTACGAGCAGTACTTC.

The V gene is TRBV3-1 (or the pseudogene TRBV3-2), the J gene TRBJ2-3; TRBD2 agrees at 12 bases. This CDR3 has 17 amino acids. The V and J ends lost 0 bases and 2 bases, in that order; junction bases with no gene match: 3. Germline-derived CDR1 and CDR2 are LGHDT and YNNKEL (reference sequence). The CDR3 is CASSQDRTSGNTDTQYF. The CDR3 DNA reads as TGTGCCAGCAGCCAAGATAGGACTAGCGGGAACACAGATACGCAGTATTTT.

A remark on this clone: This sequence may be a read error, since a much larger clone differs from it by one base. This sample includes further DNA sequences coding for the same CDR3. V gene TRBV12-3 or TRBV12-4 combines with J gene TRBJ2-2; no reliable D call. This CDR3 spans 12 amino acids. V was clipped by 3 bases and J by 6 bases, with 5 bases between them. The DNA for the CDR3 is TGTGCCAGCAGTTTTCCGGCCGGGGAGCTGTTTTTT. Translating gives CASSFPAGELFF.

V is TRBV3-1 (or the pseudogene TRBV3-2) and J is TRBJ2-1; 9 bases match TRBD2. Trimming took 1 base from V and 0 from J; bases not matched to a gene: 10. This CDR3 is 19 amino acids long. The V gene's germline CDR1 is LGHDT and CDR2 YNNKEL (reference sequence). The CDR3 sequence is CASSQGASGVVSSYNEQFF. CDR3 DNA: TGTGCCAGCAGCCAAGGCGCTAGCGGGGTCGTAAGCTCCTACAATGAGCAGTTCTTC.

The V call is TRBV23-1, the J call TRBJ1-3; the D gene is possibly TRBD1 (5 bases). TRBV23-1 is known as an ORF, though its function is uncertain. V shed 4 bases and J shed 1 base, with 11 bases lying between them. This CDR3 spans 15 amino acids. For the CDR3, the DNA is TGCGCCAGCAGTCGCCAACAGGTATCTGGAAACACCATATATTTT. It encodes CASSRQQVSGNTIYF.

This clone was found a few times. This chain uses TRBV13 with TRBJ1-1; D may be TRBD1 (5 bases). This CDR3 is 13 amino acids long. The ends were cut back, 5 bases at V and 5 bases at J, with 12 bases in the middle. Germline CDR1 PRHDT, CDR2 FYEKMQ (reference sequence). The CDR3 protein is CASSSQGTTEAFF. The CDR3 DNA is TGTGCCAGCAGCAGTCAGGGTACAACTGAAGCTTTCTTT.

The chain couples TRBV7-9 to TRBJ1-1, with a tentative D call TRBD1 (5 bases). Trimming pared 4 bases from V and 1 base from J, leaving 13 bases between. The CDR3 has 15 residues. CDR1 and CDR2 (germline): SEHNR, FQNEAQ (reference sequence). As DNA, the CDR3 is TGTGCCAGCAGCTCTGTGGACACTCAGAACACTGAAGCTTTCTTT. This translates into CASSSVDTQNTEAFF.

CDR3 in DNA: TGTGCCAGCAGGCCGACAGGTTGGCACGAGCAGTACTTC. This gives the protein CASRPTGWHEQYF. The chain combines TRBV27 with TRBJ2-7; D might be TRBD1 (6 bases). This CDR3 has 13 amino acids. Germline V gene sequence: CDR1 MNHEY, CDR2 SMNVEV (reference sequence). V was cut by 6 bases and J by 5 bases, with 14 bases left in between.

The rearrangement uses TRBV5-1 and TRBJ1-2; weak D call: TRBD1 (5 bases). V lost 6 bases to trimming and J lost 5 bases, with 17 bases between them. The V gene's germline CDR1 is SGHRS and CDR2 YFSETQ. This CDR3 contains 14 residues. The CDR3 DNA reads TGCGCCAGCAAAATACAGGCCAATGATTATGGCTACACCTTC. Residues: CASKIQANDYGYTF.

This chain connects TRBV28 to TRBJ1-1; tentative D call: TRBD1 (5 bases). This CDR3 has 13 amino acids. Germline CDR1 MDHEN, CDR2 SYDVKM. With 8 bases removed from V and 11 bases from J, the gap between germline ends came to 21 bases. CDR3 sequence (DNA): TGTGCCAGCCGCGACAGTCGTTGGTCGTCCGCTTTCTTT. Residues: CASRDSRWSSAFF. Filled out from reference TRBV28 and TRBJ1-1, the complete variable domain reads DVKVTQSSRYLVKRTGEKVFLECVQDMDHENMFWYRQDPGLGLRLIYFSYDVKMKEKGDIPEGYSVSREKKERFSLILESASTNQTSMYLCASRDSRWSSAFFGQGTRLTVV.

The chain has TRBV21-1 and TRBJ1-4; the D call TRBD1 from the table was never checked on the DNA. TRBV21-1 is given as a pseudogene. The length of the CDR3 is 19 residues. The CDR3 loop is CASSIRASAGPETNEKLFF. In DNA, the CDR3 is TGTGCCAGCAGCATAAGGGCCTCGGCAGGGCCGGAAACTAATGAAAAACTGTTTTTT.

V is TRBV5-1 and J is TRBJ1-1, with TRBD1 identical over 7 bases. Germline trimming cut 3 bases from V and 2 bases from J; bases unmatched to any gene: 7. The germline CDR1 and CDR2 sequences are SGHRS and YFSETQ. The CDR3 has 15 residues. This CDR3 reads CASSWVTGSNTEAFF. CDR3 in DNA: TGCGCCAGCAGCTGGGTGACAGGGAGCAACACTGAAGCTTTCTTT.